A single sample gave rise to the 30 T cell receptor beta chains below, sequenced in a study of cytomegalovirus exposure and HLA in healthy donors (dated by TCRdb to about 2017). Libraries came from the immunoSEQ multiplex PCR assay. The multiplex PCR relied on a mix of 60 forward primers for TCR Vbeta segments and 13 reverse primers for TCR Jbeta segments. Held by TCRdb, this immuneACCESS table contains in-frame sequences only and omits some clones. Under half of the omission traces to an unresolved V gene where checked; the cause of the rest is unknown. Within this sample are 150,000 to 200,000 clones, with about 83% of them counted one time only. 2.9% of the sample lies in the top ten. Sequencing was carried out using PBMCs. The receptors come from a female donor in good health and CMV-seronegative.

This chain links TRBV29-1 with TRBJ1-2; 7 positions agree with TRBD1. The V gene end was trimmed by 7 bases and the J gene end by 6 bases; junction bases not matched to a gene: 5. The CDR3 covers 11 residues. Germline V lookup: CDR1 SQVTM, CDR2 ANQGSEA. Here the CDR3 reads CSANDRDGYTF. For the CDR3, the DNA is TGCAGCGCTAATGACAGGGATGGCTACACCTTC.

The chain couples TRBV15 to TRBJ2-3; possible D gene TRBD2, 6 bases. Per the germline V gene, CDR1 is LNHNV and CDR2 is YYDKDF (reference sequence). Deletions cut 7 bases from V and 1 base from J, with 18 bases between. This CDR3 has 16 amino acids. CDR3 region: CATTQRVASGTDTQYF. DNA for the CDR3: TGTGCCACCACCCAGAGGGTGGCTAGCGGCACAGATACGCAGTATTTT.

CDR3: CASSLGTSSDTQYF. The DNA for the CDR3 is TGTGCCAGCAGCTTGGGGACTAGTTCAGATACGCAGTATTTT. The chain has TRBV5-8 and TRBJ2-3; TRBD2 matches at 7 bases. V trimming: 0 bases; J trimming: 4 bases; junction bases outside the gene matches: 2. This CDR3 region has 14 residues. Per the germline V gene, CDR1 is SGHTS and CDR2 is YDEGEE.

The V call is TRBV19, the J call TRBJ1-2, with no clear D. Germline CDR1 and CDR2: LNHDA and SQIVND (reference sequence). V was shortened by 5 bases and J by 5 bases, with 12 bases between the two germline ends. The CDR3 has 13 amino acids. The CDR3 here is CASSFGERYGYTF. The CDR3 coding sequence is TGTGCCAGTAGTTTCGGGGAAAGATATGGCTACACCTTC.

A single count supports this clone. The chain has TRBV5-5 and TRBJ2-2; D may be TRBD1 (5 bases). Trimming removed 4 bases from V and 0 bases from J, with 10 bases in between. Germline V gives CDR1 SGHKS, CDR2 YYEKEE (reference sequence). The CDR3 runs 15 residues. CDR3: CASSLRTTNTGELFF. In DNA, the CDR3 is TGTGCCAGCAGCCTGCGGACAACGAACACCGGGGAGCTGTTTTTT.

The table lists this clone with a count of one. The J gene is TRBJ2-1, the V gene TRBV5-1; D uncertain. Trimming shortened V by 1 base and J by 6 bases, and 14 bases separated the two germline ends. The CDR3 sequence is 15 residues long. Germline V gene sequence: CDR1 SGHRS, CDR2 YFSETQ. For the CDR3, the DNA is TGCGCCAGCAGCTTGCAGGTCCTCTTAGGCAATGAGCAGTTCTTC. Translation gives CASSLQVLLGNEQFF.

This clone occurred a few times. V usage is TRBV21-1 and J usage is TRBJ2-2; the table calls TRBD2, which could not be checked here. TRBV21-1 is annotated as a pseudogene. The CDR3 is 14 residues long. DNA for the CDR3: TGTGCCAGCATAGATAACGCGAACACCGGGGAGCTGTTTTTT. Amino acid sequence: CASIDNANTGELFF.

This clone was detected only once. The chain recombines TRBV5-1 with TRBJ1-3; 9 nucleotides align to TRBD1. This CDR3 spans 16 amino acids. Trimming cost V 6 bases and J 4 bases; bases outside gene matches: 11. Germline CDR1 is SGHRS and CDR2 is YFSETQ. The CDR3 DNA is TGCGCCAGCACCGGAACCGGGACAGGGATCGGAAACACCATATATTTT. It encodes CASTGTGTGIGNTIYF.

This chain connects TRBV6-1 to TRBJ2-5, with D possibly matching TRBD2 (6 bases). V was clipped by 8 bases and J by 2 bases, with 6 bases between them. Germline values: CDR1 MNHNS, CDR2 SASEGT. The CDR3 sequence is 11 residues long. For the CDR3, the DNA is TGTGCCAGCGGGAGGCAAGAGACCCAGTACTTC. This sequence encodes CASGRQETQYF.

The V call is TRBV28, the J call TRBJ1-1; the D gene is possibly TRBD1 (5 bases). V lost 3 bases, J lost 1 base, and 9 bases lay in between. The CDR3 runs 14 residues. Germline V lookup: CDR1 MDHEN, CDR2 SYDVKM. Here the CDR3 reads CASSLGTGNTEAFF. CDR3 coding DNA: TGTGCCAGCAGTTTGGGAACAGGGAACACTGAAGCTTTCTTT.

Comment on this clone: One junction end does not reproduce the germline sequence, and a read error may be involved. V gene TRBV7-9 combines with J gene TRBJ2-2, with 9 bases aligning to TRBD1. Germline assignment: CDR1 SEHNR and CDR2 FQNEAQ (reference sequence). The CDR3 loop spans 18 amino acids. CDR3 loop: CSSSLTDPGQGNTGELFF. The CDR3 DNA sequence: TGTTCCAGCAGCCTAACGGATCCGGGACAGGGGAACACCGGGGAGCTGTTTTTT. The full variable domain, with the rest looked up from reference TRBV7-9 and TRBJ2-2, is DTGVSQNPRHKITKRGQNVTFRCDPISEHNRLYWYRQTLGQGPEFLTYFQNEAQLEKSRLLSDRFSAERPKGSFSTLEIQRTEQGDSAMYLCSSSLTDPGQGNTGELFFGEGSRLTVL.

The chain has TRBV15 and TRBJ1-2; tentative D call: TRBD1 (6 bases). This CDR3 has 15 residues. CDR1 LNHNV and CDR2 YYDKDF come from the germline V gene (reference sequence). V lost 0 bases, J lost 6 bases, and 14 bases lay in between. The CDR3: CATSRDHGRGDGYTF. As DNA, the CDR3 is TGTGCCACCAGCAGAGATCACGGCAGGGGCGATGGCTACACCTTC. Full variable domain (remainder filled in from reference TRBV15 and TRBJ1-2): DAMVIQNPRYQVTQFGKPVTLSCSQTLNHNVMYWYQQKSSQAPKLLFHYYDKDFNNEADTPDNFQSRRPNTSFCFLDIRSPGLGDTAMYLCATSRDHGRGDGYTFGSGTRLTVV.

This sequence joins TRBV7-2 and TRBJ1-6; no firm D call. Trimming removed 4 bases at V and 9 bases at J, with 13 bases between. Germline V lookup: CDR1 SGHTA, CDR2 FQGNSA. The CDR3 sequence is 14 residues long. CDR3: CASSSRELLSPLHF. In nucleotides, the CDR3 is TGTGCCAGCAGCTCGAGGGAACTTCTTTCACCCCTCCACTTT.

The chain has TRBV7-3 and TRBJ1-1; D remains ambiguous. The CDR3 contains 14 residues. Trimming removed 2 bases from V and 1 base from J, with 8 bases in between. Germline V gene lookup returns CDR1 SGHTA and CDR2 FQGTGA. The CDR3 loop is CASSLVAGNTEAFF. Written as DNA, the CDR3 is TGTGCCAGCAGCTTAGTCGCGGGGAACACTGAAGCTTTCTTT. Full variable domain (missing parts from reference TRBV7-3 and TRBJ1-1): GAGVSQTPSNKVTEKGKYVELRCDPISGHTALYWYRQSLGQGPEFLIYFQGTGAADDSGLPNDRFFAVRPEGSVSTLKIQRTERGDSAVYLCASSLVAGNTEAFFGQGTRLTVV.

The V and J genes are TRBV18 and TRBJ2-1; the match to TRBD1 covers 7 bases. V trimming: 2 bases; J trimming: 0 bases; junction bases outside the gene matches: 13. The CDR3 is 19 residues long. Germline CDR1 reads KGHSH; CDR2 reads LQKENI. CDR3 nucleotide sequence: TGTGCCAGCTCACCAGGGGTGTTAAGTTGGGACAGCTCCTACAATGAGCAGTTCTTC. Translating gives CASSPGVLSWDSSYNEQFF. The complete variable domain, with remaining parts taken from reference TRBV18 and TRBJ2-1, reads NAGVMQNPRHLVRRRGQEARLRCSPMKGHSHVYWYRQLPEEGLKFMVYLQKENIIDESGMPKERFSAEFPKEGPSILRIQQVVRGDSAAYFCASSPGVLSWDSSYNEQFFGPGTRLTVL.

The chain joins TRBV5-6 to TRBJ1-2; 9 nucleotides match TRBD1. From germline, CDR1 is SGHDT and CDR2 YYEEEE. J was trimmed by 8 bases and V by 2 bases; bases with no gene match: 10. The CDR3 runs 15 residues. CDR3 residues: CASSFGDREGQGYTF. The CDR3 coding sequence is TGTGCCAGCAGCTTCGGGGACAGGGAGGGACAGGGCTACACCTTC.

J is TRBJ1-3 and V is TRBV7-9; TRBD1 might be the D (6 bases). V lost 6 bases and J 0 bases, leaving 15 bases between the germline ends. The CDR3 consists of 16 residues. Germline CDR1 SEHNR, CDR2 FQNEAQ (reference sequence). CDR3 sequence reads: CASRPGTFVSGNTIYF. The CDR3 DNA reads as TGTGCCAGCAGACCCGGGACATTCGTCTCTGGAAACACCATATATTTT.

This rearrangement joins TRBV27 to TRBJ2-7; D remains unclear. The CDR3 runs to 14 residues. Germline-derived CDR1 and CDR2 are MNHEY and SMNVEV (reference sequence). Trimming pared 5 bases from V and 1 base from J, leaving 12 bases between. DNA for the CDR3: TGTGCCAGCAGTCCGCTGACTCCTTCCTACGAGCAGTACTTC. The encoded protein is CASSPLTPSYEQYF.

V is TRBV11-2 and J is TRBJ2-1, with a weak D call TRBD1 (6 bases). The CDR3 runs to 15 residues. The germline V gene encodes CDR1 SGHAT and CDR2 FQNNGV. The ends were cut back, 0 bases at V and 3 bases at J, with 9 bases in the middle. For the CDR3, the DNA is TGTGCCAGCAGCTTAGACCAGGGACACTACAATGAGCAGTTCTTC. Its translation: CASSLDQGHYNEQFF.

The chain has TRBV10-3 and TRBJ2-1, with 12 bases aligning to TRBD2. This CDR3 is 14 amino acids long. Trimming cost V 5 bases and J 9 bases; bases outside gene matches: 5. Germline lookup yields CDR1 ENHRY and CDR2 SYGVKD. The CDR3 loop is CAISRLAGVSEQFF. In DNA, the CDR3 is TGTGCCATCAGTAGACTAGCGGGGGTGAGTGAGCAGTTCTTC.

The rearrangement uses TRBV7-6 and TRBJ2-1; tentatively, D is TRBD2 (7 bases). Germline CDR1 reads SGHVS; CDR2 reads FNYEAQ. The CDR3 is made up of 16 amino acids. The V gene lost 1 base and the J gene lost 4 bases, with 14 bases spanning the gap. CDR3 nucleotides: TGTGCCAGCAGCTTAGAAGGGGCGGGGGCTTACAATGAGCAGTTCTTC. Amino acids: CASSLEGAGAYNEQFF.

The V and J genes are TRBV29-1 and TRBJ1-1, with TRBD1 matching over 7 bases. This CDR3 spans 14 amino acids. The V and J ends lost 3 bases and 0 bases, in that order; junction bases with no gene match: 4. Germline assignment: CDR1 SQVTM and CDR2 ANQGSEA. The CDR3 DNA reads TGCAGCGTTGACGAGACAGGGATGAACACTGAAGCTTTCTTT. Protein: CSVDETGMNTEAFF.

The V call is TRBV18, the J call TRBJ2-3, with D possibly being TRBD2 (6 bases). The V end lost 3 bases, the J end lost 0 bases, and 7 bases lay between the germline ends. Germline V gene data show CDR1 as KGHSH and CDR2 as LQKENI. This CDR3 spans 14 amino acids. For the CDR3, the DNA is TGTGCCAGCTCACCTGGGACTAGCACAGATACGCAGTATTTT. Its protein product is CASSPGTSTDTQYF.

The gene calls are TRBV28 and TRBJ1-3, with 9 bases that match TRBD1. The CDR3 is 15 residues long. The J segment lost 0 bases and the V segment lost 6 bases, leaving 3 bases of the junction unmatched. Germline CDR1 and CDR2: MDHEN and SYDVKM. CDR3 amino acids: CASRGQGNSGNTIYF. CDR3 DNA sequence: TGTGCCAGCAGGGGACAGGGAAACTCTGGAAACACCATATATTTT.

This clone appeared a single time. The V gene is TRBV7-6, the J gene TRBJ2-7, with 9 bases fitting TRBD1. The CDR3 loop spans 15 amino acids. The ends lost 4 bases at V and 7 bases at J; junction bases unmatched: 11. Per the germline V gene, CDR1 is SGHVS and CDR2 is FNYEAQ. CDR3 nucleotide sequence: TGTGCCAGCAGCTCACAGCCGGGACAGGGAGGAGAGCAGTACTTC. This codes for CASSSQPGQGGEQYF.

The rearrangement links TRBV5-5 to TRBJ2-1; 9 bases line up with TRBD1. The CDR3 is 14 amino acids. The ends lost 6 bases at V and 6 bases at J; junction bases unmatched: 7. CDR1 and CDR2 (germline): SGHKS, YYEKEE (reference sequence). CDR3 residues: CASTPWDRVNEQFF. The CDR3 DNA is TGTGCCAGCACCCCCTGGGACAGGGTCAATGAGCAGTTCTTC.

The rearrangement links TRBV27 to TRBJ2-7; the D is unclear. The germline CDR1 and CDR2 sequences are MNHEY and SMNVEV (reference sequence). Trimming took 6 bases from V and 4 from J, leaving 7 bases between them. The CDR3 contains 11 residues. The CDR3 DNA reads TGTGCCAGCAGCGGGTTATACGAGCAGTACTTC. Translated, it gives CASSGLYEQYF.

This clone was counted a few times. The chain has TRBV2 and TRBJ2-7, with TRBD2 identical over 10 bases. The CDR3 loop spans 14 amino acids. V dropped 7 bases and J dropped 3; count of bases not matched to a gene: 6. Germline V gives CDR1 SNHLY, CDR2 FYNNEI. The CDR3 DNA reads TGTGCCAGCACCGTTGGGACTAGCGTCTACGAGCAGTACTTC. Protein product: CASTVGTSVYEQYF.

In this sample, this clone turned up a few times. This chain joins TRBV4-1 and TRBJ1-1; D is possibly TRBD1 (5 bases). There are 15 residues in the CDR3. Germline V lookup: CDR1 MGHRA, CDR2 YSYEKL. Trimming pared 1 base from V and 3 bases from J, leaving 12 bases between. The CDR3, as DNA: TGCGCCAGCAGCCAAGTCCCGGGGGAGTACACTGAAGCTTTCTTT. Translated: CASSQVPGEYTEAFF.

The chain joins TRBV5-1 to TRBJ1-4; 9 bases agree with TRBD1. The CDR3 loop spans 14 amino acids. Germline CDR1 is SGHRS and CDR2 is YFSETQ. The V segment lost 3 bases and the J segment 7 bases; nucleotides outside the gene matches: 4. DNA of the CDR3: TGCGCCAGCAGCTCGGGACAGGGACTTGAAAAACTGTTTTTT. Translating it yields CASSSGQGLEKLFF.